This is a list of T cell receptor beta chains from one sample in a study of regulatory T cells in long-lasting Graves disease. TCRdb processed the multiplex PCR reads anew with MiXCR; each CDR3 protein has one entry. The table records fewer than 450,000 distinct CDR3 sequences, 20% to 30% of them present only once. This material consisted of peripheral blood mononuclear cells (PBMCs), taken when the disease was refractory, from a patient treated with antithyroid drugs. Receptor source: a female donor with Graves disease. Each CDR3 is given with its conserved first and last residue. The D gene is left open where the match is weak. Rows may omit the clone size; those that give it use once, few, many or a size class.

TRBV25-1	.	TRBJ1-1	many	CASCSGQKNTEAFF	TGTGCCAGCTGCTCAGGACAGAAGAACACTGAAGCTTTCTTT
TRBV20-1	TRBD1	TRBJ1-3	few	CSARDIGQGAGNTIYF	TGCAGTGCTAGAGACATCGGACAGGGGGCAGGAAACACCATATATTTT
TRBV12-3/TRBV12-4	.	TRBJ2-7	few	CASRKRGAEQYF	TGTGCCAGCAGGAAAAGGGGTGCCGAGCAGTACTTC
TRBV25-1	.	TRBJ2-7	.	CASSGGIFTSYEQYF	TGTGCCAGCAGTGGAGGGATATTTACATCCTACGAGCAGTACTTC
TRBV5-1	.	TRBJ2-2	.	CASSLQVLNTGELFF	TGCGCCAGCAGCTTACAGGTTTTGAACACCGGGGAGCTGTTTTTT
TRBV7-2	.	TRBJ2-7	.	CASSLIGGNSVHEQYF	TGTGCCAGCAGCTTAATAGGGGGAAATTCCGTACACGAGCAGTACTTC
TRBV12-3/TRBV12-4	.	TRBJ1-2	many	CASSLALSGADVYGYTF	TGTGCCAGCAGTTTAGCGCTGTCAGGGGCCGATGTCTATGGCTACACCTTC
TRBV6-1	.	TRBJ2-7	many	CASISTNRGAYEQYF	TGTGCCAGCATATCCACAAATCGGGGCGCCTACGAGCAGTACTTC
TRBV27	TRBD1	TRBJ2-7	.	CAARGQGHHEQYF	TGTGCCGCACGGGGACAGGGGCACCACGAGCAGTACTTC
TRBV12-3/TRBV12-4	.	TRBJ1-5	many	CASSFGGVSNQPQHF	TGTGCCAGCAGTTTTGGGGGGGTCAGCAATCAGCCCCAGCATTTT
TRBV30	.	TRBJ1-6	.	CAWSDIGLNNSPLHF	TGTGCCTGGAGTGATATTGGACTGAATAATTCACCCCTCCACTTT
TRBV5-1	TRBD2	TRBJ2-1	.	CASRTGTSGRLFEQFF	TGCGCCAGCAGAACCGGGACTAGCGGGAGGCTTTTCGAGCAGTTCTTC
TRBV12-3/TRBV12-4	.	TRBJ1-5	many	CASSTGTDEFNQPQHF	TGTGCCAGCAGTACCGGGACCGACGAATTCAATCAGCCCCAGCATTTT
TRBV5-5	.	TRBJ1-2	many	CASSLTWIQGSGGYTF	TGTGCCAGCAGCTTAACGTGGATCCAGGGTTCGGGAGGCTACACCTTC
TRBV27	.	TRBJ1-2	many	CASSRAGQFYGYTF	TGTGCCAGCAGTCGAGCCGGACAGTTCTATGGCTACACCTTC
TRBV27	.	TRBJ1-4	few	CASSAYPTGSNEKLFF	TGTGCCAGCAGTGCGTACCCAACAGGGTCTAATGAAAAACTGTTTTTT
TRBV24-1	.	TRBJ1-5	.	CATQGNDQPQHF	TGTGCCACTCAGGGTAACGATCAGCCCCAGCATTTT
TRBV5-6	TRBD1	TRBJ1-1	many	CASSWDRRNTEAFF	TGTGCCAGCAGCTGGGACAGGAGGAACACTGAAGCTTTCTTT
TRBV3-1	.	TRBJ2-5	few	CASSPAVTQETQYF	TGTGCCAGCTCACCAGCGGTGACCCAAGAGACCCAGTACTTC
TRBV3-1	TRBD1	TRBJ1-6	.	CASSRRRTGVNNSPLHF	TGTGCCAGCAGCCGCCGACGGACAGGGGTCAATAATTCACCCCTCCACTTT
TRBV6-1	.	TRBJ1-6	.	CASSEALRSPLHF	TGTGCCAGCAGTGAAGCGCTTCGGTCACCCCTCCACTTT
TRBV24-1	.	TRBJ2-5	many	CATSDSSAFQETQYF	TGTGCCACCAGTGATTCTTCGGCTTTCCAAGAGACCCAGTACTTC
TRBV20-1	.	TRBJ2-7	.	CSARDPGGRGTTYEQYF	TGCAGTGCTAGAGATCCTGGCGGGCGGGGGACAACCTACGAGCAGTACTTC
TRBV9	.	TRBJ2-5	.	CASSVAPAVEETQYF	TGTGCCAGCAGCGTCGCCCCGGCTGTCGAGGAGACCCAGTACTTC
TRBV5-1	TRBD2	TRBJ2-7	.	CASSLLTSGIVYEQYF	TGCGCCAGCAGCTTGCTGACTAGCGGGATAGTCTACGAGCAGTACTTC
TRBV7-9	.	TRBJ1-1	few	CASSPRGSGITEAFF	TGTGCCAGCAGCCCGAGGGGTAGTGGTATCACTGAAGCTTTCTTT
TRBV19	TRBD1	TRBJ1-1	few	CASRSRTGTEKNTEAFF	TGTGCCAGTAGGTCCCGGACAGGAACCGAGAAGAACACTGAAGCTTTCTTT
TRBV7-2	.	TRBJ1-2	.	CASSLVAGGGYGYTF	TGTGCCAGCAGCTTAGTGGCAGGAGGGGGCTATGGCTACACCTTC
TRBV11-2	.	TRBJ2-1	.	CASTLRREGGNEQFF	TGTGCCAGCACCCTTAGACGGGAAGGAGGCAATGAGCAGTTCTTC
TRBV18	TRBD2	TRBJ2-7	few	CASSRDPGTSASYEQYF	TGTGCCAGCTCCCGAGACCCCGGGACTAGCGCTTCCTACGAGCAGTACTTC
TRBV12-3/TRBV12-4	TRBD1	TRBJ2-7	many	CASSQLRTGGYEQYF	TGTGCCAGCAGCCAGCTACGGACAGGGGGCTACGAGCAGTACTTC
TRBV12-5	TRBD2	TRBJ2-2	.	CASGLVLAEGTGELFF	TGTGCTAGTGGTTTGGTACTAGCGGAGGGCACCGGGGAGCTGTTTTTT
TRBV30	TRBD1	TRBJ2-2	.	CAWIQGANTGELFF	TGTGCCTGGATTCAGGGGGCTAACACCGGGGAGCTGTTTTTT
TRBV12-3/TRBV12-4	.	TRBJ2-1	.	CASSPQSNEQFF	TGTGCCAGCAGCCCTCAGAGCAATGAGCAGTTCTTC
TRBV6-1	.	TRBJ2-7	.	CASSPLSTKISYEQYF	TGTGCCAGCAGTCCCCTCAGCACAAAGATCTCGTACGAGCAGTACTTC
TRBV10-3	TRBD2	TRBJ2-1	many	CAISESLAGEIRNEQFF	TGTGCCATCAGTGAGTCGTTAGCGGGAGAAATTCGCAATGAGCAGTTCTTC
TRBV10-3	TRBD2	TRBJ2-5	many	CATLRELAETQYF	TGTGCCACACTGCGGGAGCTAGCGGAGACCCAGTACTTC
TRBV29-1	.	TRBJ1-4	few	CSVEDRRAGGKKLFF	TGCAGCGTTGAAGACCGCCGGGCCGGAGGAAAAAAACTGTTTTTT
TRBV12-3/TRBV12-4	.	TRBJ2-7	few	CASRISLHEQYF	TGTGCCAGCAGGATTAGTCTCCACGAGCAGTACTTC
TRBV12-3/TRBV12-4	.	TRBJ2-1	.	CASSTGVNEQFF	TGTGCCAGCAGTACGGGGGTCAATGAGCAGTTCTTC
TRBV20-1	.	TRBJ2-7	few	CSARVLGQGTYEQYF	TGCAGTGCGAGGGTACTTGGTCAGGGAACCTACGAGCAGTACTTC
TRBV19	TRBD1	TRBJ2-2	.	CATLDRVISTGELFF	TGTGCCACCTTAGACAGGGTTATATCCACCGGGGAGCTGTTTTTT
TRBV6-1	.	TRBJ1-5	few	CASKEDGPGPFNQPQHF	TGTGCCAGCAAGGAAGACGGGCCCGGGCCCTTTAATCAGCCCCAGCATTTT
TRBV12-3/TRBV12-4	TRBD2	TRBJ2-7	many	CASSFRLAGRDWEPAYEQYF	TGTGCCAGCAGTTTCCGGCTAGCGGGACGGGATTGGGAGCCCGCCTACGAGCAGTACTTC
TRBV6-5	.	TRBJ2-2	many	CASSYSPRSSGGELFF	TGTGCCAGCAGTTACTCGCCTCGGTCGTCCGGCGGGGAGCTGTTTTTT
TRBV14	.	TRBJ2-5	.	CASSQDNWTQYF	TGTGCCAGCAGCCAAGATAATTGGACCCAGTACTTC
TRBV27	.	TRBJ2-7	.	CASTSGGEQYF	TGTGCCAGCACCTCCGGCGGCGAGCAGTACTTC
TRBV28	.	TRBJ2-5	many	CASSFGGYETQYF	TGTGCCAGCAGTTTCGGGGGATACGAGACCCAGTACTTC
TRBV5-1	.	TRBJ1-1	.	CASSWAGSTEAFF	TGCGCCAGCAGCTGGGCAGGGTCCACTGAAGCTTTCTTT
TRBV2	TRBD2	TRBJ2-7	many	CAWRAGPSYEQYF	TGTGCCTGGCGAGCGGGACCTTCCTACGAGCAGTACTTC
TRBV6-5	.	TRBJ1-1	few	CASSYSLISTEAFF	TGTGCCAGCAGTTACTCCCTAATTAGCACTGAAGCTTTCTTT
TRBV7-3	TRBD1	TRBJ2-2	few	CASSLGSRGKAGELFF	TGTGCCAGCAGCTTAGGGTCCAGGGGGAAGGCCGGGGAGCTGTTTTTT
TRBV28	TRBD1	TRBJ2-5	many	CASRPGQGKKGQETQYF	TGTGCCAGCAGACCGGGACAGGGAAAGAAAGGCCAAGAGACCCAGTACTTC